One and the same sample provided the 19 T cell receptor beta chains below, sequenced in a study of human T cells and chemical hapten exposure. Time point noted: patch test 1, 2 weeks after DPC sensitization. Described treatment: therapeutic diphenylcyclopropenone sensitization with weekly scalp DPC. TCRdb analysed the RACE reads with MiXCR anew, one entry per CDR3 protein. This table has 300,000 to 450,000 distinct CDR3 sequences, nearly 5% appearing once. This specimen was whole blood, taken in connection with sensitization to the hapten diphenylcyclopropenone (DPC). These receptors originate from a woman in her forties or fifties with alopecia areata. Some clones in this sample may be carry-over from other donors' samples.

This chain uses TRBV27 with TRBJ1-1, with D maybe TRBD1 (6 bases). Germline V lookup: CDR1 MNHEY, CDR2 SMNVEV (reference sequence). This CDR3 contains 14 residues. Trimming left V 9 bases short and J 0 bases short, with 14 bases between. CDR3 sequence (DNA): TGTGCCAGTAGCACAGGGAGCATGAACACTGAAGCTTTCTTT. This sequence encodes CASSTGSMNTEAFF.

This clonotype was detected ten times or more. CDR3 in amino acids: CASGGRVNQPQHF. In DNA form, the CDR3 reads TGTGCCAGCGGAGGACGGGTCAATCAGCCCCAGCATTTT. The rearrangement uses TRBV6-2 or TRBV6-3 and TRBJ1-5; no clear D gene. The CDR3 extends over 13 amino acids. CDR1 MNHEY and CDR2 SVGEGT come from the germline V gene. With 8 bases removed from V and 3 bases from J, the gap between germline ends came to 11 bases.

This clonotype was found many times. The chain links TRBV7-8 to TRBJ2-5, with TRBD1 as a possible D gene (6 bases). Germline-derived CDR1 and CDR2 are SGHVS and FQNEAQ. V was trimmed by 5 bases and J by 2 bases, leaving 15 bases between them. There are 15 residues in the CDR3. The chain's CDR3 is CASSRTGTQQETQYF. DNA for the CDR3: TGTGCCAGCAGCCGGACCGGGACACAACAAGAGACCCAGTACTTC.

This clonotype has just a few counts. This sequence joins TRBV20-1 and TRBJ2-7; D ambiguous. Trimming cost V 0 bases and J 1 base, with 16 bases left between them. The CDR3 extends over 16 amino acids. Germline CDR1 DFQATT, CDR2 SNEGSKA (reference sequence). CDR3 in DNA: TGCAGTGCTAGAGAGGTCTCTCCAAGGGTGTCCTACGAGCAGTACTTC. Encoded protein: CSAREVSPRVSYEQYF.

The CDR3 loop reads CASSLSGDEQYF. The CDR3 DNA follows: TGCGCCAGCAGCTTGTCGGGCGACGAGCAGTACTTC. The chain has TRBV5-1 and TRBJ2-7; D not certain. The ends were cut back, 1 base at V and 5 bases at J, with 7 bases in the middle. The germline V gene encodes CDR1 SGHRS and CDR2 YFSETQ. The CDR3 runs to 12 residues.

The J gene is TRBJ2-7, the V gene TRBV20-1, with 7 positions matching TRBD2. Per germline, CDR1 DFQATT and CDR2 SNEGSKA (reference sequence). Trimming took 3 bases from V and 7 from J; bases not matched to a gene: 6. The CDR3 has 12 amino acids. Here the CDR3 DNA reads TGCAGTGCTAGGCGGGGGAATGAGGAGCAGTACTTC. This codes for CSARRGNEEQYF.

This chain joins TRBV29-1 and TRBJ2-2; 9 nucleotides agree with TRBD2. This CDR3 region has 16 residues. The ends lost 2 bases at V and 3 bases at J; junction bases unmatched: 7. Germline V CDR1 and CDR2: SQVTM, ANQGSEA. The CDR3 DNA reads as TGCAGCGTTGAACGGTTAGCGGGAGTGTACACCGGGGAGCTGTTTTTT. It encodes CSVERLAGVYTGELFF.

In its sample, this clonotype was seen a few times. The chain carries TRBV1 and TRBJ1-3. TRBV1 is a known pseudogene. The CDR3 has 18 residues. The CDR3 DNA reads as TGCACCAGCAGCCAAGATGCAGGACGGCTCGACTCTGGAAACACCATATATTTT. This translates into CTSSQDAGRLDSGNTIYF.

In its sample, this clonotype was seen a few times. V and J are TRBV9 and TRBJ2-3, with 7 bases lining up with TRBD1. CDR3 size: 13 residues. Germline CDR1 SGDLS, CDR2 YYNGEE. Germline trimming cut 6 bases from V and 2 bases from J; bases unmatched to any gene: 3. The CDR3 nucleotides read TGTGCCAGCACCGACAGGGACACAGATACGCAGTATTTT. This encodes CASTDRDTDTQYF.

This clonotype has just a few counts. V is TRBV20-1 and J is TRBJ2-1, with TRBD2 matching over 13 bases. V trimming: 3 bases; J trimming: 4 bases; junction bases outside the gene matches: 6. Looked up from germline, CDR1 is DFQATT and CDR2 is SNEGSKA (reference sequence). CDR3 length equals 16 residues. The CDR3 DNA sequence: TGCAGTGCTAGGGGACTAGCGGGAACTTTTTACAATGAGCAGTTCTTC. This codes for CSARGLAGTFYNEQFF.

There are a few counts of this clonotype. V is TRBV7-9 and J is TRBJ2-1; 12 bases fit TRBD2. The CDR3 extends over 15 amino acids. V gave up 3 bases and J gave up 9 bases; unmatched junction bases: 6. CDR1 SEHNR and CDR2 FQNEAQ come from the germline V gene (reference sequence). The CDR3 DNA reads TGTGCCAGCAGCTTGACTAGCGGGGGACTATCTGAGCAGTTCTTC. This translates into CASSLTSGGLSEQFF.

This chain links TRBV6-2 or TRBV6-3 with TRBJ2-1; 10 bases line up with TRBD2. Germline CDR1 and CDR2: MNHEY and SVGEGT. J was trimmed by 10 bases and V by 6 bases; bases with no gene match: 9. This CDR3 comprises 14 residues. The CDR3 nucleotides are TGTGCCAGCAGGCGTAGCGGGGGGTTGGGGGAGCAGTTCTTC. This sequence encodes CASRRSGGLGEQFF.

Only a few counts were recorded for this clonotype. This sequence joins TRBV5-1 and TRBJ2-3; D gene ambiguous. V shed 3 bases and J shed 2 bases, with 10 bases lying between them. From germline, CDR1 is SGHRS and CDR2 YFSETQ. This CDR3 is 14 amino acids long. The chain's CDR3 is CASSSNSATDTQYF. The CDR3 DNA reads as TGCGCCAGCAGCTCGAATTCGGCCACAGATACGCAGTATTTT.

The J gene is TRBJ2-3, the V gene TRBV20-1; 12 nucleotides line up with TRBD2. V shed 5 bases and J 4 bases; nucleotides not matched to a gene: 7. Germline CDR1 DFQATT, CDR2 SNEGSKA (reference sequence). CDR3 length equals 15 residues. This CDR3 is CSAPPSGRAADTQYF. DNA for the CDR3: TGCAGTGCTCCACCTAGCGGGAGGGCGGCAGATACGCAGTATTTT.

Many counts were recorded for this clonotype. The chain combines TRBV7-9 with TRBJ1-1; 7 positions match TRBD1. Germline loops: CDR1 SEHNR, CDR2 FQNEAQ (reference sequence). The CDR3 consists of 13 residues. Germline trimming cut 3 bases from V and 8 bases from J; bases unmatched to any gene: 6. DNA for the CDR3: TGTGCCAGCAGCTTCCCAGGGGGAGGGGAAGCTTTCTTT. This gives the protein CASSFPGGGEAFF.

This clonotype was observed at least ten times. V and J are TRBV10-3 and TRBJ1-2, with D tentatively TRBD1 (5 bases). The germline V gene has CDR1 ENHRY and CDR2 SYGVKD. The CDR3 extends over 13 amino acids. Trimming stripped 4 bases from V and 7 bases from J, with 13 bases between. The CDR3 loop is CAISVEGLRGYTF. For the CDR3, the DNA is TGTGCCATCAGTGTAGAGGGACTCCGTGGCTACACCTTC.

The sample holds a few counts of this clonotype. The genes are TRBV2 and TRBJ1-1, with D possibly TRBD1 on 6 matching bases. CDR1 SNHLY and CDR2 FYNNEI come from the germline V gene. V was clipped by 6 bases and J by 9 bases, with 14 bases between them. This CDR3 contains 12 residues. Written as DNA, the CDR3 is TGTGCCAGCAGACAGGGCACCGTTAAAGCTTTCTTT. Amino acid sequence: CASRQGTVKAFF. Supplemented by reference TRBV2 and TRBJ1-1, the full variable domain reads EPEVTQTPSHQVTQMGQEVILRCVPISNHLYFYWYRQILGQKVEFLVSFYNNEISEKSEIFDDQFSVERPDGSNFTLKIRSTKLEDSAMYFCASRQGTVKAFFGQGTRLTVV.

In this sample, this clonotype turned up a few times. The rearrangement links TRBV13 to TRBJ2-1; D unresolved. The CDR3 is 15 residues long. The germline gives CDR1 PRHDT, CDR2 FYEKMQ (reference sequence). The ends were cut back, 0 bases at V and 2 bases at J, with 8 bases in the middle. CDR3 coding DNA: TGTGCCAGCAGCTTAGGGACGGCCCCCTACAATGAGCAGTTCTTC. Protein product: CASSLGTAPYNEQFF.

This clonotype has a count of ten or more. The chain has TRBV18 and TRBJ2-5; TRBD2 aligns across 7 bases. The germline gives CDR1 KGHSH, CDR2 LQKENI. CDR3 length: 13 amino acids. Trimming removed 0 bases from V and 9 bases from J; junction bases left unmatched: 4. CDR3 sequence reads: CASSPPKGGAQYF. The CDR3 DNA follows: TGTGCCAGCTCACCACCGAAGGGAGGGGCCCAGTACTTC.